These 9 T cell receptor beta chains were sequenced from one sample in a study of regulatory T cells in long-lasting Graves disease. Time point indicated: newly diagnosed GD, antithyroid drugs for less than 3 months. The TCR library was prepared using RNA isolated from PBMCs. iRepertoire HTBI primers and Arm-PCR of CDR3 regions built TCR beta libraries. Using its own MiXCR run on the multiplex PCR reads, TCRdb lists one record per CDR3 protein. The sample has 530,000 or so distinct CDR3 sequences, about 16% seen once. The data were also submitted as part of a second study, on T cells in Graves' hyperthyroidism and ophthalmopathy.

The sequences come from peripheral blood mononuclear cells (PBMCs), collected at new diagnosis, from a patient treated with antithyroid drugs. These TCRs come from a man between 18 and 29 years old with Graves disease.

This clonotype has a count of ten or more. This chain connects TRBV30 to TRBJ2-7; a possible D gene is TRBD2 (6 bases). Germline loops: CDR1 GTSNPN, CDR2 SVGIG (reference sequence). The CDR3 is 13 residues long. Between the trimmed V and J ends, which lost 5 bases and 5 bases, there was a span of 16 bases. The CDR3 protein is CAWYRRDRHEQYF. The DNA of the CDR3 is TGTGCCTGGTATCGGCGGGATCGCCACGAGCAGTACTTC.

The chain uses TRBV19 and TRBJ1-5; perhaps TRBD1 as D (5 bases). The germline CDR1 and CDR2 sequences are LNHDA and SQIVND (reference sequence). The CDR3 loop spans 20 amino acids. V lost 2 bases, J lost 0 bases, and 23 bases lay in between. CDR3 DNA: TGTGCCAGTAGTATAAGGGGCCGTGCAGGGCGGACTAATAGCAATCAGCCCCAGCATTTT. Translation gives CASSIRGRAGRTNSNQPQHF.

The CDR3 sequence is CASSVGTSGREKDEQFF. The DNA for the CDR3 is TGTGCCAGCAGCGTCGGGACTAGCGGGAGAGAAAAGGATGAGCAGTTCTTC. The chain employs TRBV9 and TRBJ2-1; the match to TRBD2 covers 14 bases. The CDR3 extends over 17 amino acids. The germline gives CDR1 SGDLS, CDR2 YYNGEE. The ends lost 2 bases at V and 8 bases at J; junction bases unmatched: 9. Supplemented by reference TRBV9 and TRBJ2-1, the full variable domain reads DSGVTQTPKHLITATGQRVTLRCSPRSGDLSVYWYQQSLDQGLQFLIQYYNGEERAKGNILERFSAQQFPDLHSELNLSSLELGDSALYFCASSVGTSGREKDEQFFGPGTRLTVL.

The gene calls are TRBV7-9 and TRBJ1-1; a weak D match, TRBD1 (5 bases). Trimming pared 8 bases from V and 6 bases from J, leaving 13 bases between. The V gene's germline CDR1 is SEHNR and CDR2 FQNEAQ (reference sequence). The CDR3 length is 12 residues. The CDR3 sequence: CASRGGDPEAFF. The DNA for the CDR3 is TGTGCCAGCCGCGGGGGGGACCCTGAAGCTTTCTTT.

This clonotype was observed a handful of times. CDR3 amino acids: CASFFRGGRGYTF. The CDR3 DNA follows: TGTGCCAGCTTTTTCCGGGGCGGACGTGGCTACACCTTC. The chain carries TRBV28 and TRBJ1-2; D possibly corresponds to TRBD1 (5 bases). The germline gives CDR1 MDHEN, CDR2 SYDVKM. There are 13 residues in the CDR3. The V end lost 8 bases, the J end lost 7 bases, and 17 bases lay between the germline ends.

The chain is built from TRBV11-2 and TRBJ1-6; no firm D call. Trimming left V 4 bases short and J 9 bases short, with 13 bases between. The germline gives CDR1 SGHAT, CDR2 FQNNGV. CDR3 length: 14 residues. The CDR3 reads CASSSGPQGSPLHF. CDR3 DNA: TGTGCCAGCAGCTCCGGGCCCCAAGGTTCACCCCTCCACTTT.

V is TRBV11-2 and J is TRBJ2-2, with no clear D. The germline V gene has CDR1 SGHAT and CDR2 FQNNGV. V shed 0 bases and J shed 9 bases, with 5 bases lying between them. CDR3 length: 12 amino acids. CDR3 coding DNA: TGTGCCAGCAGCTTAGAAGGCCGGGAGCTGTTTTTT. As protein: CASSLEGRELFF.

There are many counts of this clonotype. The chain is built from TRBV28 and TRBJ1-4, with a tentative D call TRBD1 (6 bases). Germline lookup yields CDR1 MDHEN and CDR2 SYDVKM. The V gene lost 1 base and the J gene lost 8 bases, with 11 bases spanning the gap. This CDR3 region has 14 residues. The CDR3 nucleotides read TGTGCCAGCAGTTTATTGGGGGCGCGAGAAAAACTGTTTTTT. It specifies CASSLLGAREKLFF.

The chain joins TRBV14 to TRBJ2-1; no clear D. CDR3 length equals 15 residues. Trimming stripped 3 bases from V and 12 bases from J, with 21 bases between. CDR1 is SGHDN, CDR2 FVKESK, per germline. As DNA, the CDR3 is TGTGCCAGCAGCCACGCTGACCTAGATAGGGTGGGGCAGTTCTTC. Its translation is CASSHADLDRVGQFF.